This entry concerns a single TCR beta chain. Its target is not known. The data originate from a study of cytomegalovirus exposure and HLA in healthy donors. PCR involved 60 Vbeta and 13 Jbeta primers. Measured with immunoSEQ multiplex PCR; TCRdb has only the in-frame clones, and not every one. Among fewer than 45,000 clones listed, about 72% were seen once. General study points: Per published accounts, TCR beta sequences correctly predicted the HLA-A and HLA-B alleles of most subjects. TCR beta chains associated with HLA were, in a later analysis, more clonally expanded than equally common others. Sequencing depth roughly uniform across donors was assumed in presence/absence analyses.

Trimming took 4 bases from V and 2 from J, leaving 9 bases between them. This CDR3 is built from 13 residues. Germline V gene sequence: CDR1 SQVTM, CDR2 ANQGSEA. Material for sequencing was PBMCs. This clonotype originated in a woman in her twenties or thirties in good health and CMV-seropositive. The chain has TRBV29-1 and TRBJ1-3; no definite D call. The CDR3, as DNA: TGCAGCGTTGGACCCGAGGCTGGAAACACCATATATTTT. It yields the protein CSVGPEAGNTIYF.